Detailed here is one T cell receptor beta chain. Antigen specificity is unknown. A multiplex PCR was run with 60 Vbeta primers and 13 Jbeta primers. This table comes from immunoSEQ multiplex PCR, and its TCRdb copy is limited to in-frame clones, with some not included. The sample records 100,000 or so clones, about four fifths being singletons. V lost 3 bases to trimming and J lost 11 bases; unmatched junction nucleotides: 5. The CDR3 sequence is 12 residues long. The V gene's germline CDR1 is SGHDT and CDR2 YYEEEE. This sample is drawn from a study of cytomegalovirus exposure and HLA in healthy donors. General study points: There was a cluster of highly shared sequence variants that was likely a sequencing artifact.

This clonotype was obtained from a man aged 25 to 40 in good health and CMV-seronegative. This rearrangement joins TRBV5-6 to TRBJ2-5; 9 bases match TRBD1. The material sequenced was PBMCs. DNA for the CDR3: TGTGCCAGCAGCTGGGACAGGGAGGATCAGTACTTC. This translates into CASSWDREDQYF.